This T cell receptor (beta chain) derives from a study of blood T cell repertoires in COVID-19. Study summary: T cells, B-cell-depleted T cells, or PBMCs supplied cDNA or gDNA.

Authors' methods: Counts of nucleated cells, estimated from reference gene primer amplification, were obtained. This table comes from immunoSEQ multiplex PCR, and its TCRdb copy is limited to in-frame clones, with some not included. That table furnishes V, J and clone size, whereas the DNA furnished D and trimming. The sample records 200,000 to 250,000 clones, 90% to 95% being singletons. CDR3 length: 17 residues. Germline values: CDR1 ENHRY, CDR2 SYGVKD. The V and J ends lost 0 bases and 7 bases respectively, with 21 bases between them. A Seattle source enrolled patients during active infection and followed them longitudinally.

The rearrangement uses TRBV10-3 and TRBJ1-2, with a possible D match to TRBD1 (5 bases). This clonotype was sampled from a man aged 60 to 75 with COVID-19, enrolled during active disease. Sequencing was performed on peripheral blood. The CDR3 coding sequence is TGTGCCATCAGTGAGTCGATGGCAGGGCGGACGAAGACTGGCTACACCTTC. Encoded protein: CAISESMAGRTKTGYTF.